Reported below is one T cell receptor beta chain. These data belong to a study of cytomegalovirus exposure and HLA in healthy donors. 13 Jbeta primers and 60 Vbeta primers were used for the PCR. The assay was immunoSEQ multiplex PCR, and TCRdb's table has in-frame clones only and misses some. Its table records 130,000 to 150,000 clones. CDR3 length equals 14 residues. Germline assignment: CDR1 SGDLS and CDR2 YYNGEE. V was clipped by 4 bases and J by 8 bases; unmatched bases: 6. The genes are TRBV9 and TRBJ2-1; the match to TRBD1 covers 10 bases. The clonotype was recovered from a woman aged 45-65 years in good health and CMV-seronegative. The sample comprised PBMCs. This CDR3 reads CASSSPGQGYEQFF. As DNA, the CDR3 is TGTGCCAGCAGCTCGCCGGGACAGGGGTATGAGCAGTTCTTC.